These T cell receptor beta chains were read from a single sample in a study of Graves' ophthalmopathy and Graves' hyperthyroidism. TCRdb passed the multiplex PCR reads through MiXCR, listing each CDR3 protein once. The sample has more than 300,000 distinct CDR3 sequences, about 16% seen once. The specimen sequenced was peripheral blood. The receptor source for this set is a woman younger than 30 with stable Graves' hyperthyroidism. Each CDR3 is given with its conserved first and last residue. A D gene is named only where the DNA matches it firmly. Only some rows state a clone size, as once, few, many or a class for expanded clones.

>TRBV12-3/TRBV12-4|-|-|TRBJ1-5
CAVSRVPNQPQHF
TGTGCCGTTAGTAGAGTCCCAAATCAGCCCCAGCATTTT
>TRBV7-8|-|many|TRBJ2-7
CASSFDRFVGEQYF
TGTGCCAGCAGCTTTGACAGGTTCGTTGGCGAGCAGTACTTC
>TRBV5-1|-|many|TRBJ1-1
CASSLKSGEAFF
TGCGCCAGCAGCTTGAAATCGGGGGAAGCTTTCTTT
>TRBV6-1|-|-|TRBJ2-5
CASSLDPGKGETQYF
TGCGCCAGCAGCTTGGATCCAGGGAAGGGAGAGACCCAGTACTTC
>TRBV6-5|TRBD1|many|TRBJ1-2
CASSSTGGRDGYTF
TGTGCCAGCAGTTCGACAGGGGGAAGAGATGGCTACACCTTC
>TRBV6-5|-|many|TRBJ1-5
CASRHDRTNQPQHF
TGTGCCAGCAGGCACGACAGGACCAATCAGCCCCAGCATTTT
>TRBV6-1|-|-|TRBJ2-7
CASSPTGPPSYEQYF
TGTGCCAGCAGCCCAACAGGGCCACCATCCTACGAGCAGTACTTC
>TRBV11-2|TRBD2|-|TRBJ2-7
CASSLGGTSGLFYEQYF
TGTGCCAGCAGCTTGGGCGGGACTAGCGGACTGTTCTACGAGCAGTACTTC
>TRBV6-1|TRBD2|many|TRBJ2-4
CASSREGEGAKNIQYF
TGTGCCAGCAGTAGAGAAGGGGAGGGAGCCAAAAACATTCAGTACTTC
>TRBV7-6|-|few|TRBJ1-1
CASSSGPSEAFF
TGTGCCAGCAGCTCGGGCCCGTCTGAAGCTTTCTTT
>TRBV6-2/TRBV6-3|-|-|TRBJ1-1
CASSYLENTDAFF
TGTGCCAGCAGTTACCTAGAGAACACTGACGCTTTCTTT
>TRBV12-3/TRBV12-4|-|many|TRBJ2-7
CASSKGYEQYF
TGTGCCAGCAGTAAAGGGTACGAGCAGTACTTC
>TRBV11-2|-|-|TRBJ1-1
CASSESRRESNTEAFF
TGTGCCAGCAGCGAATCACGTCGGGAATCGAACACTGAAGCTTTCTTT
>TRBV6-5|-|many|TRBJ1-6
CASSYSLGNVNSPLHF
TGTGCCAGCAGTTACTCCCTAGGGAACGTGAATTCACCCCTCCACTTT
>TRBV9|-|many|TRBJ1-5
CASSVGGNNQPQHF
TGTGCCAGCAGCGTAGGGGGTAACAATCAGCCCCAGCATTTT
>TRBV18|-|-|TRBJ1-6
CASSPPEPLHF
TGTGCCAGCTCACCACCGGAGCCCCTCCACTTT
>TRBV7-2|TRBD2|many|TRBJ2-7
CASSLGWGLALSSYEQYF
TGTGCCAGCAGCTTAGGGTGGGGACTAGCGCTGAGCTCCTACGAGCAGTACTTC
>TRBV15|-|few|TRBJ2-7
CATSRDVAEQYF
TGTGCCACCAGCAGAGATGTTGCCGAGCAGTACTTC
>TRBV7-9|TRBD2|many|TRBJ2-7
CASSISGVSSYEQYF
TGTGCCAGCAGCATCAGCGGGGTAAGCTCCTACGAGCAGTACTTC
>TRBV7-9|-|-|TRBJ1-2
CASSLNQGANYGYTF
TGTGCCAGCAGCTTAAATCAGGGCGCAAACTATGGCTACACCTTC
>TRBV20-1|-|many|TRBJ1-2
CSARDRGVGANYGYTF
TGCAGTGCTAGAGACAGGGGTGTGGGAGCTAACTATGGCTACACCTTC
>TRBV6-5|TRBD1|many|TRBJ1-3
CASSFPGQEDTIYF
TGTGCCAGCAGTTTCCCGGGACAGGAGGACACCATATATTTT
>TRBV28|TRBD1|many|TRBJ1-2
CATTDASWVQGLANYGYTF
TGTGCCACCACCGACGCCTCTTGGGTACAGGGGTTGGCTAACTATGGCTACACCTTC
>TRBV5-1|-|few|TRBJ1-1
CASSYIAATEAFF
TGCGCCAGCAGTTACATCGCGGCCACTGAAGCTTTCTTT
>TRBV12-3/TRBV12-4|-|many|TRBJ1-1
CASSPPQNTEAFF
TGTGCCAGCAGTCCACCGCAGAACACTGAAGCTTTCTTT
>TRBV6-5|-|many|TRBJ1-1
CASKVRGGGTEAFF
TGTGCCAGCAAAGTCCGCGGGGGGGGCACTGAAGCTTTCTTT
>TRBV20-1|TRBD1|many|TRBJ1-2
CSAREQATGSGYTF
TGCAGTGCTAGAGAACAGGCGACAGGGTCTGGCTACACCTTC
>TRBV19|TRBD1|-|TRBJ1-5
CASSITGTGYQPQHF
TGTGCCAGTAGTATAACGGGGACAGGGTATCAGCCCCAGCATTTT
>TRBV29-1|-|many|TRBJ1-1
CSVVGAMNTEAFF
TGCAGCGTTGTCGGAGCTATGAACACTGAAGCTTTCTTT
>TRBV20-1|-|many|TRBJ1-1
CSAGQGLEAFF
TGCAGTGCCGGACAAGGGCTTGAAGCTTTCTTT
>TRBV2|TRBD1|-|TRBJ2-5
CASSARRQGQETQYF
TGTGCCAGCAGTGCCCGACGACAGGGACAAGAGACCCAGTACTTC
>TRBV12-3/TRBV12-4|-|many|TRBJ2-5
CASRRASQETQYF
TGTGCCAGCAGGAGGGCCAGCCAAGAGACCCAGTACTTC
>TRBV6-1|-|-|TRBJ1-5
CASSRTEYSNQPQHF
TGTGCCAGCAGTCGGACAGAATATAGCAATCAGCCCCAGCATTTT
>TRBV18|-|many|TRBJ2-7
CASSLTPYYEQYF
TGTGCCAGCTCACTTACACCGTACTACGAGCAGTACTTC
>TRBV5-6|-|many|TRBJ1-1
CASSLALGSEAFF
TGTGCCAGCAGCTTGGCCCTAGGATCTGAAGCTTTCTTT
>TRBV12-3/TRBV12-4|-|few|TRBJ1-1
CASSPTGRATEAFF
TGTGCCAGCAGCCCTACAGGGAGGGCCACTGAAGCTTTCTTT
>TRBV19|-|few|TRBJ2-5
CAGSIAAGQETQYF
TGTGCCGGTAGTATAGCGGCGGGGCAAGAGACCCAGTACTTC
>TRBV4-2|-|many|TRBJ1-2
CASSQGADDFFYGYTF
TGTGCCAGCAGCCAAGGGGCCGACGACTTCTTTTATGGCTACACCTTC
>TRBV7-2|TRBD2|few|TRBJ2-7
CASSLGTSYLYEQYF
TGTGCCAGCAGCTTAGGGACTAGTTACCTCTACGAGCAGTACTTC
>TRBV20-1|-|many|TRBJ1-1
CSASRENTEAFF
TGCAGTGCATCACGGGAGAACACTGAAGCTTTCTTT
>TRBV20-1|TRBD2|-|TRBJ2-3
CSASLREGGDTQYF
TGCAGTGCTAGCCTCCGGGAGGGAGGAGATACGCAGTATTTT
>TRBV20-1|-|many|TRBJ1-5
CSANRDGNQPQHF
TGCAGTGCTAACCGGGACGGCAATCAGCCCCAGCATTTT
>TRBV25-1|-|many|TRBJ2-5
CASSDAGEAVETQYF
TGTGCCAGCAGTGACGCCGGGGAGGCTGTAGAGACCCAGTACTTC
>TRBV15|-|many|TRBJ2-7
CATSVSQGFGAYEQYF
TGTGCCACCAGCGTCTCACAGGGTTTCGGGGCCTACGAGCAGTACTTC
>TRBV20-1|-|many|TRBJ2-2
CSARDRMGVGSGELFF
TGCAGTGCTAGAGATCGTATGGGAGTTGGGTCCGGGGAGCTGTTTTTT
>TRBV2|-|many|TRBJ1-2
CASQLTGYGYTF
TGTGCCAGCCAACTGACAGGCTACGGCTACACCTTC
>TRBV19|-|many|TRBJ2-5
CASSGTALGEQETQYF
TGTGCCAGTAGTGGGACGGCCTTGGGGGAGCAAGAGACCCAGTACTTC